This T cell receptor (beta chain) was observed in a study of cytomegalovirus exposure and HLA in healthy donors. 13 Jbeta primers and 60 Vbeta primers were used for the PCR. Here immunoSEQ multiplex PCR was the method, and the copy in TCRdb shows in-frame clones only, minus some. This sample's clone table lists about 130,000 clones. This CDR3 region has 17 residues. Germline trimming cut 6 bases from V and 7 bases from J; bases unmatched to any gene: 13. CDR1 is SGHNT and CDR2 is YENEEA in the germline V gene. The chain uses TRBV11-3 and TRBJ2-5; 14 bases line up with TRBD2. The sequencing sample was made of PBMCs. This TCR was sampled from a middle-aged man in good health and CMV-seronegative. The CDR3 bases are TGTGCCAGCAGTTGGGGACTAGCGGGAGTCTCTAGGGGGACCCAGTACTTC. It yields the protein CASSWGLAGVSRGTQYF.